Detailed here is one T cell receptor (beta chain). Sequencing was performed with immunoSEQ multiplex PCR; in TCRdb, only in-frame clones are kept and a portion is missing. The table records more than 90,000 clones, 86% of them present only once. This sample stems from a study of blood T cell repertoires in COVID-19. For the study at large: Both acute and convalescent COVID-19 samples were obtained from the United States, Italy and Spain.

Germline assignment: CDR1 ENHRY and CDR2 SYGVKD. With 7 bases removed from V and 1 base from J, the gap between germline ends came to 20 bases. CDR3 size: 16 residues. Specimen: peripheral blood. The source is a man aged 35 to 55 with acute or convalescent COVID-19. The chain employs TRBV10-3 and TRBJ2-7; D not certain. CDR3 in amino acids: CAIKSNPDFRSYEQYF. Written as DNA, the CDR3 is TGTGCCATCAAATCCAATCCCGACTTCCGGTCCTACGAGCAGTACTTC.